This T cell receptor beta chain was documented in a study of cytomegalovirus exposure and HLA in healthy donors. This clone was counted a single time. Antigen specificity is unknown. The junction departs from germline at one end; a sequencing error may be responsible. 60 Vbeta and 13 Jbeta primers were used in PCR. TCRdb's copy holds only in-frame clones and misses some; the assay was immunoSEQ multiplex PCR. There are about 130,000 clones in the sample; about 80% occur only once, and under 3.5% lies in the top ten. Study-level results: An assumption of roughly uniform sequencing depth across donors underlay the presence/absence analyses. Earlier analysis found most TCR beta V segments productive about 87% or about 30% of the time. Listed as cytomegalovirus-associated were around 160 TCR beta chains. Later, an analysis found that common viral pathogens appeared to be linked with several of the most significant clusters.

Germline CDR1 GTSNPN, CDR2 SVGIG (reference sequence). The CDR3 extends over 12 amino acids. Material for sequencing was PBMCs. The source of this sequence is a male donor in good health and CMV-seronegative. The chain employs TRBV30 and TRBJ1-5, with a weak D call TRBD1 (5 bases). Written as DNA, the CDR3 is TGTGCCTGGAGTTCCCAGGGTCAGGCCCAGCATTTT. It codes for CAWSSQGQAQHF.